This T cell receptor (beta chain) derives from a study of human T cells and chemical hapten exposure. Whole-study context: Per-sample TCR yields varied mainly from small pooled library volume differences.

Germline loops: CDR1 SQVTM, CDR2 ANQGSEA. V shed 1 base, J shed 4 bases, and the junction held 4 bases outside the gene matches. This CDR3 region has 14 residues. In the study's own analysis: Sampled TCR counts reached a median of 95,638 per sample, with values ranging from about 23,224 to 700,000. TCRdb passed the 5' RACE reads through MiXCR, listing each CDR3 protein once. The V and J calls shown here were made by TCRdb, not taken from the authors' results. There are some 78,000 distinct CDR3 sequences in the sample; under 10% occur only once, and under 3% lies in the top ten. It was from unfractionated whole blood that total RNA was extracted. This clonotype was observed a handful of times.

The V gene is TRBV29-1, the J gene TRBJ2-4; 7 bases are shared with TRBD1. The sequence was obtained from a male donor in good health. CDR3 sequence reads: CSVEGEQGKNIQYF. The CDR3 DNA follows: TGCAGCGTTGAAGGCGAACAGGGGAAAAACATTCAGTACTTC.